This TCR beta chain was captured in a study of blood T cell repertoires in COVID-19. Study-level background: T cells, B-cell-depleted T cells, or PBMCs provided the cDNA or gDNA that served as material.

Original handling: Quantification of nucleated cells was approximated via reference gene primer amplification. Repertoires were generated with immunoSEQ multiplex PCR, while TCRdb's copy carries only in-frame clones and drops some. V and J calls and clone size are those listed in that table; D and trimming were worked out from the DNA. The sample includes roughly 100,000 clones, 70% to 90% seen only once; the top ten take over 9.5%. The CDR3 runs to 14 residues. V lost 0 bases to trimming and J lost 6 bases, with 13 bases between them. Germline-derived CDR1 and CDR2 are GTSNPN and SVGIG (reference sequence).

This receptor was identified in a middle-aged man with active or convalescent COVID-19. The sequenced sample consisted of peripheral blood. The chain is built from TRBV30 and TRBJ2-3; D gene uncertain. CDR3 in DNA: TGTGCCTGGAGTGTACGTGGCAGGCTGGATACGCAGTATTTT. The encoded protein is CAWSVRGRLDTQYF.